The source of this T cell receptor (beta chain) is a study of vaccination and CD4 T cells after COVID-19. Study-level information: All convalescent patients were nasal swab PCR positive for SARS-CoV-2; roughly ten had mild and one severe disease. The convalescents, six males and four females, included two who were Hispanic.

The CDR3 sequence is 12 residues long. Trimming removed 3 bases from V and 2 bases from J, with 7 bases in between. Looked up from germline, CDR1 is DFQATT and CDR2 is SNEGSKA (reference sequence). Note on this clonotype: Its target is unknown.

Study-wide points: Looking at convalescent patients, 304 of their 307 vaccine-specific clones were spike mono-reactive.

TCRdb redid the calling of the PCR reads with MiXCR, one entry per CDR3 protein. The sample lists approximately 23,000 distinct CDR3 sequences; under 60% were seen once. This chain connects TRBV20-1 to TRBJ2-5; unclear D gene. The sample was CD4+ T cells from blood, taken before SARS-CoV-2 vaccination. The source of this sequence is a human donor who had recovered from COVID-19. In DNA form, the CDR3 reads TGCAGTGCTAGCGGCGCTCAAGAGACCCAGTACTTC. Its translation: CSASGAQETQYF.